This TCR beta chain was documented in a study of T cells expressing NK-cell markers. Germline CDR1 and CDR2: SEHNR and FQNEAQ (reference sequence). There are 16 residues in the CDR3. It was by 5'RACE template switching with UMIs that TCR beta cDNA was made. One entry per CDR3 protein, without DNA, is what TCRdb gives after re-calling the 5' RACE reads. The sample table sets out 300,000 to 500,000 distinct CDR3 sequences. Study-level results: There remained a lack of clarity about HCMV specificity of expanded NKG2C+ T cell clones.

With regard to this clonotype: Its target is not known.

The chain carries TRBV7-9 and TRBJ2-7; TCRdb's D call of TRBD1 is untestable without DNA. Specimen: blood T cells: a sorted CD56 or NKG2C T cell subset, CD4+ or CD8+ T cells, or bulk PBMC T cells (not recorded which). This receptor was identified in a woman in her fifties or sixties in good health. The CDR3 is CASSLGQAASSYEQYF. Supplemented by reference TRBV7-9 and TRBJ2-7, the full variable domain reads DTGVSQNPRHKITKRGQNVTFRCDPISEHNRLYWYRQTLGQGPEFLTYFQNEAQLEKSRLLSDRFSAERPKGSFSTLEIQRTEQGDSAMYLCASSLGQAASSYEQYFGPGTRLTVT.